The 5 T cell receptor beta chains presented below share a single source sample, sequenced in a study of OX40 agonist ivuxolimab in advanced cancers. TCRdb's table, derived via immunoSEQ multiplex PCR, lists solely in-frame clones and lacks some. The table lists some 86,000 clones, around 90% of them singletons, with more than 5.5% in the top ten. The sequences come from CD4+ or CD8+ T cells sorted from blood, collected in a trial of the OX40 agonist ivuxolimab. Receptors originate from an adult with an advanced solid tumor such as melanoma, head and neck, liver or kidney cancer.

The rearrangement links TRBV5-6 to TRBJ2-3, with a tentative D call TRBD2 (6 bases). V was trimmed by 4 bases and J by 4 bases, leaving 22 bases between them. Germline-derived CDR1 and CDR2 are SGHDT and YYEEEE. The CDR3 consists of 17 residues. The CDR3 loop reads CASSHGPTDGRADTQYF. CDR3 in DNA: TGTGCCAGCAGCCACGGTCCGACGGACGGGAGAGCAGATACGCAGTATTTT.

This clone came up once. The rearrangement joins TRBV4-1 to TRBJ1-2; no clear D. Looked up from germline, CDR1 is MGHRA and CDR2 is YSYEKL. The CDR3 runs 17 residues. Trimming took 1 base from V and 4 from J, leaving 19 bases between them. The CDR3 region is CASSQGSRVGTVYGYTF. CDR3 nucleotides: TGCGCCAGCAGCCAAGGAAGTAGGGTTGGTACAGTCTATGGCTACACCTTC.

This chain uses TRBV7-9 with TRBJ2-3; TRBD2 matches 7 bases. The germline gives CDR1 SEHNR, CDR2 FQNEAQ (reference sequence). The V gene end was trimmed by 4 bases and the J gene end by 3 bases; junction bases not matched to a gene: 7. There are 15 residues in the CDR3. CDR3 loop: CASSSVAGATDTQYF. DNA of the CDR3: TGTGCCAGCAGCTCAGTAGCGGGTGCGACAGATACGCAGTATTTT.

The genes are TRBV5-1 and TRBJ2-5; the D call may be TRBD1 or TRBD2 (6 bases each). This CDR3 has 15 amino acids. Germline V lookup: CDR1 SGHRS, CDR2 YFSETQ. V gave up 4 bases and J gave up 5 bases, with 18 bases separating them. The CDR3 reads CASSQGFGGWETQYF. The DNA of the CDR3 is TGCGCCAGCAGCCAGGGGTTCGGGGGTTGGGAGACCCAGTACTTC.

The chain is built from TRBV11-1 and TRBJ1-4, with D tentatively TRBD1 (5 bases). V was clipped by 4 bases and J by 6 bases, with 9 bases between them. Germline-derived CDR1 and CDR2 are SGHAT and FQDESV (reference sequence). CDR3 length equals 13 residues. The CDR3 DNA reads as TGTGCCAGCAGCTCCGGGGCGTATGAAAAACTGTTTTTT. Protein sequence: CASSSGAYEKLFF.